This T cell receptor (beta chain) was documented in a study of response to subunit inactivated influenza vaccine. The CDR3 is 14 residues long. Trimming took 4 bases from V and 2 from J, leaving 12 bases between them. Per germline, CDR1 SEHNR and CDR2 FQNEAQ (reference sequence). This clonotype was observed a few times. Its antigen is undetermined. TCRdb itself ran the RT-PCR reads through MiXCR, one entry per CDR3 protein. The data show some 190,000 distinct CDR3 sequences, approximately 15% seen once. Regarding the study as a whole: With each seasonal influenza vaccination, the authors suggested, few new T cells are recruited.

The input for sequencing was CD8+ T cells sorted from PBMCs, taken 4 to 6 days after vaccination. The rearrangement joins TRBV7-9 to TRBJ2-7, with D perhaps TRBD1 (5 bases). The sequence came from a man in his fifties or sixties who received an inactivated influenza vaccine. DNA of the CDR3: TGTGCCAGCAGCTCCGAAGTGGGGCCCTACGAGCAGTACTTC. Translating it yields CASSSEVGPYEQYF. The whole variable domain, remainder taken from reference TRBV7-9 and TRBJ2-7, is DTGVSQNPRHKITKRGQNVTFRCDPISEHNRLYWYRQTLGQGPEFLTYFQNEAQLEKSRLLSDRFSAERPKGSFSTLEIQRTEQGDSAMYLCASSSEVGPYEQYFGPGTRLTVT.